Below are 20 T cell receptor beta chains sequenced from a single sample in a study of Tregs in tolerant kidney transplant recipients. Data came from immunoSEQ multiplex PCR; TCRdb stores just in-frame clones and leaves some out. The sample records roughly 66,000 clones, 92% being singletons. Sequencing was performed on CD8+ T cells from blood, taken before the transplant. These receptors were obtained from a human donor who received a combined kidney and bone marrow transplant.

This chain uses TRBV5-6 with TRBJ2-5; TRBD1 might be the D (5 bases). Trimming removed 5 bases at V and 4 bases at J, with 9 bases between. Germline V gene sequence: CDR1 SGHDT, CDR2 YYEEEE. This CDR3 is 12 amino acids long. The DNA for the CDR3 is TGTGCCAGCAGTTGGGGCACAGAGACCCAGTACTTC. Amino acids: CASSWGTETQYF.

V usage is TRBV18 and J usage is TRBJ1-2, with 9 bases fitting TRBD1. The ends lost 0 bases at V and 7 bases at J; junction bases unmatched: 3. The CDR3 contains 14 residues. Germline CDR1 and CDR2: KGHSH and LQKENI. CDR3 in amino acids: CASSPPGQGAGYTF. CDR3 nucleotides: TGTGCCAGCTCACCACCGGGACAGGGAGCTGGCTACACCTTC.

The rearrangement links TRBV6-1 to TRBJ2-3; maybe TRBD1 (6 bases). This CDR3 has 17 residues. Germline lookup yields CDR1 MNHNS and CDR2 SASEGT. V lost 0 bases and J 4 bases, leaving 17 bases between the germline ends. The CDR3 protein is CASSEAVPVRGPDTQYF. CDR3 nucleotides: TGTGCCAGCAGTGAAGCGGTCCCGGTCAGGGGTCCAGATACGCAGTATTTT.

This clone was found a few times. The V call is TRBV27, the J call TRBJ2-7; a weak D match, TRBD1 (6 bases). Trimming took 0 bases from V and 3 from J, leaving 15 bases between them. CDR1 is MNHEY, CDR2 SMNVEV, per germline (reference sequence). This CDR3 spans 16 amino acids. The CDR3 coding sequence is TGTGCCAGCAGTTTATCCCTCGGACAGAAAAACTACGAGCAGTACTTC. Its protein product is CASSLSLGQKNYEQYF.

V is TRBV9 and J is TRBJ2-5; 7 bases align to TRBD1. Unmatched junction bases numbered 7, after V lost 3 bases and J lost 2 bases. Germline CDR1 reads SGDLS; CDR2 reads YYNGEE. There are 15 residues in the CDR3. This chain's CDR3 is CASSADRVRQETQYF. The CDR3 DNA sequence: TGTGCCAGCAGCGCAGACAGGGTCCGACAAGAGACCCAGTACTTC.

The rearrangement links TRBV29-1 to TRBJ1-2, with D tentatively TRBD1 (5 bases). With 3 bases removed from V and 4 bases from J, the gap between germline ends came to 18 bases. Germline V gene data show CDR1 as SQVTM and CDR2 as ANQGSEA. CDR3 length: 15 residues. The CDR3 spells CSVEDVEGPSYGYTF. CDR3 coding DNA: TGCAGCGTTGAGGATGTGGAGGGGCCCTCCTATGGCTACACCTTC. The variable domain in full, completed from reference TRBV29-1 and TRBJ1-2, reads SAVISQKPSRDICQRGTSLTIQCQVDSQVTMMFWYRQQPGQSLTLIATANQGSEATYESGFVIDKFPISRPNLTFSTLTVSNMSPEDSSIYLCSVEDVEGPSYGYTFGSGTRLTVV.

This chain connects TRBV27 to TRBJ2-2, with TRBD2 as a possible D gene (5 bases). Germline CDR1 is MNHEY and CDR2 is SMNVEV (reference sequence). V lost 3 bases to trimming and J lost 9 bases, with 8 bases between them. The CDR3 spans 12 residues. CDR3 in amino acids: CASSFGSRELFF. CDR3 sequence (DNA): TGTGCCAGCAGTTTTGGGAGCCGGGAGCTGTTTTTT.

The chain is built from TRBV6-5 and TRBJ2-7; the D gene is possibly TRBD2 (7 bases). In germline, CDR1 is MNHEY, CDR2 SVGAGI. CDR3 length: 14 residues. V lost 5 bases and J 2 bases, leaving 13 bases between the germline ends. For the CDR3, the DNA is TGTGCCAGCAGTCCCGGGGGGCGCCCCTACGAGCAGTACTTC. Translated, it gives CASSPGGRPYEQYF.

This chain connects TRBV7-9 to TRBJ2-7; 9 bases agree with TRBD2. J lost 3 bases, V lost 0 bases, and 12 bases had no gene match. Looked up from germline, CDR1 is SEHNR and CDR2 is FQNEAQ (reference sequence). The CDR3 has 18 amino acids. CDR3 sequence (DNA): TGTGCCAGCAGCTTAGCGGCCATAGCGGGAGTGTTAGGCTACGAGCAGTACTTC. Amino acid sequence: CASSLAAIAGVLGYEQYF.

Here the CDR3 reads CASSEAGQGARYGYTF. DNA for the CDR3: TGTGCCAGCAGTGAAGCCGGACAGGGGGCGCGATATGGCTACACCTTC. The V and J genes are TRBV2 and TRBJ1-2; TRBD1 aligns across 11 bases. This CDR3 has 16 amino acids. The junction had 5 bases not matched to a gene; V was cut back by 0 bases and J by 5 bases. Germline CDR1 and CDR2: SNHLY and FYNNEI.

The chain employs TRBV9 and TRBJ2-7; 7 bases are shared with TRBD1. J gave up 3 bases and V 0 bases, and 6 bases lay outside the gene matches. Germline assignment: CDR1 SGDLS and CDR2 YYNGEE. The CDR3 consists of 15 residues. The CDR3 region has the DNA TGTGCCAGCAGCGTAGATTCGACAGGGTACTACGAGCAGTACTTC. Residues: CASSVDSTGYYEQYF. The whole variable domain, filled in from reference TRBV9 and TRBJ2-7, reads DSGVTQTPKHLITATGQRVTLRCSPRSGDLSVYWYQQSLDQGLQFLIQYYNGEERAKGNILERFSAQQFPDLHSELNLSSLELGDSALYFCASSVDSTGYYEQYFGPGTRLTVT.

V gene TRBV5-1 combines with J gene TRBJ2-7; the D is unclear. Germline lookup yields CDR1 SGHRS and CDR2 YFSETQ. This CDR3 has 13 residues. The V gene lost 5 bases and the J gene lost 6 bases, with 15 bases spanning the gap. The CDR3 coding sequence is TGCGCCAGCAGTGGATCGGAGTATATCGAGCAGTACTTC. It codes for CASSGSEYIEQYF.

This chain connects TRBV11-2 to TRBJ1-2; 9 bases map to TRBD1. The germline gives CDR1 SGHAT, CDR2 FQNNGV. The CDR3 is made up of 14 amino acids. Trimming removed 5 bases from V and 4 bases from J; junction bases left unmatched: 5. CDR3 sequence: CASSPGTGLYGYTF. CDR3 DNA: TGTGCCAGCAGCCCCGGGACAGGGCTCTATGGCTACACCTTC.

The V call is TRBV5-1, the J call TRBJ2-7; D gene ambiguous. Germline lookup yields CDR1 SGHRS and CDR2 YFSETQ. There are 15 residues in the CDR3. The V end was cut by 2 bases, the J end by 4 bases, with 16 bases between. The DNA of the CDR3 is TGCGCCAGCAGCTTAGAACGGTTTTCGCCTTACGAGCAGTACTTC. It yields the protein CASSLERFSPYEQYF.

The chain carries TRBV18 and TRBJ2-7, with TRBD2 identical over 14 bases. Germline values: CDR1 KGHSH, CDR2 LQKENI. V lost 3 bases and J lost 3; bases outside the gene matches: 7. This CDR3 is built from 17 residues. CDR3 sequence (DNA): TGTGCCAGCTCACCCTTCCCGGGACTAGCGGGAGTCTACGAGCAGTACTTC. It translates to CASSPFPGLAGVYEQYF. The variable domain in full, with the rest retrieved from reference TRBV18 and TRBJ2-7, is NAGVMQNPRHLVRRRGQEARLRCSPMKGHSHVYWYRQLPEEGLKFMVYLQKENIIDESGMPKERFSAEFPKEGPSILRIQQVVRGDSAAYFCASSPFPGLAGVYEQYFGPGTRLTVT.

The CDR3 spells CASSLMDREHEQYF. The CDR3 DNA sequence: TGTGCCAGCAGCTTAATGGACAGGGAGCACGAGCAGTACTTC. This chain connects TRBV7-9 to TRBJ2-7; 8 bases map to TRBD1. V shed 2 bases, J shed 5 bases, and the junction held 5 bases outside the gene matches. The CDR3 covers 14 residues. The V gene's germline CDR1 is SEHNR and CDR2 FQNEAQ (reference sequence).

The chain uses TRBV9 and TRBJ2-7; TRBD1 aligns across 11 bases. V shed 3 bases, J shed 3 bases, and the junction held 5 bases outside the gene matches. The germline V gene has CDR1 SGDLS and CDR2 YYNGEE. This CDR3 spans 15 amino acids. CDR3 region: CASSEGQGVSYEQYF. The CDR3 coding sequence is TGTGCCAGCAGCGAGGGACAGGGGGTAAGCTACGAGCAGTACTTC. Complete variable domain (other parts from reference TRBV9 and TRBJ2-7): DSGVTQTPKHLITATGQRVTLRCSPRSGDLSVYWYQQSLDQGLQFLIQYYNGEERAKGNILERFSAQQFPDLHSELNLSSLELGDSALYFCASSEGQGVSYEQYFGPGTRLTVT.

This clone is a singleton in its sample. The chain carries TRBV6-5 and TRBJ2-1, with 7 positions matching TRBD2. The CDR3 loop spans 15 amino acids. Germline V gene sequence: CDR1 MNHEY, CDR2 SVGAGI. V shed 6 bases, J shed 0 bases, and the junction held 5 bases outside the gene matches. CDR3 loop: CASRAGVNSYNEQFF. The CDR3 DNA follows: TGTGCCAGCAGGGCGGGGGTTAACTCCTACAATGAGCAGTTCTTC.

The count of this clone is one. The genes are TRBV4-1 and TRBJ2-1, with 11 bases aligning to TRBD2. The CDR3 runs 16 residues. The germline V gene has CDR1 MGHRA and CDR2 YSYEKL. V trimming: 4 bases; J trimming: 7 bases; junction bases outside the gene matches: 9. The CDR3 coding sequence is TGCGCCAGCAGCCCACTGACTAGCGGGAAGAGGAATGAGCAGTTCTTC. Its protein product is CASSPLTSGKRNEQFF.

Written as DNA, the CDR3 is TGTGCCAGCAGCTTGGGGACAGGGATAGGATACTTC. This sequence encodes CASSLGTGIGYF. The rearrangement links TRBV5-6 to TRBJ2-4; 8 nucleotides align to TRBD1. V trimming: 0 bases; J trimming: 16 bases; junction bases outside the gene matches: 6. The germline V gene has CDR1 SGHDT and CDR2 YYEEEE. CDR3 length equals 12 residues.